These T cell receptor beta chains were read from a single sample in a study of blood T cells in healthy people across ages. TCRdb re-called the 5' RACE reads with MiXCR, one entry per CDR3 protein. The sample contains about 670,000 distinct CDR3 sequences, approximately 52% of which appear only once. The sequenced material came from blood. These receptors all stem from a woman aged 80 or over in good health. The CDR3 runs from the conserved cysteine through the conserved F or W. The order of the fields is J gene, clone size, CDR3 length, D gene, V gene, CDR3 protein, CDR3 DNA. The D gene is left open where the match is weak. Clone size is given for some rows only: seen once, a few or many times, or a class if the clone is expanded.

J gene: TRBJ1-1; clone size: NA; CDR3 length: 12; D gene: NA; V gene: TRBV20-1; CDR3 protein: CSAPKEGTEAFF; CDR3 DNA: TGCAGTGCTCCGAAGGAGGGGACTGAAGCTTTCTTT
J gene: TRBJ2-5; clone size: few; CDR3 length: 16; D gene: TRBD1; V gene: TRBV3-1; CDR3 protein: CASSQRDRGLGETQYF; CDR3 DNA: TGTGCCAGCAGCCAGCGGGACAGGGGGCTAGGAGAGACCCAGTACTTC
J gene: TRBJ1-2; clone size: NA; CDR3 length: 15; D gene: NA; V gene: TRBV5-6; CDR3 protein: CASSLGPPANYGYTF; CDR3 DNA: TGTGCCAGCAGCTTGGGACCTCCAGCTAACTATGGCTACACCTTC
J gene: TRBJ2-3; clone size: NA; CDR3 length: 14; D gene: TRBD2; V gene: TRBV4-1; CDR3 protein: CASRLAGFSDTQYF; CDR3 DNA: TGCGCCAGCAGGCTAGCGGGGTTTTCAGATACGCAGTATTTT
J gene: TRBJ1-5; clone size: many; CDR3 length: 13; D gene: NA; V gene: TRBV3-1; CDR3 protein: CASSQAGNQPQHF; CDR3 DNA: TGTGCCAGCAGCCAAGCGGGTAATCAGCCCCAGCATTTT
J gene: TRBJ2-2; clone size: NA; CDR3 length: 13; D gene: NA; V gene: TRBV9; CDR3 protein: CASSTFLAGELFF; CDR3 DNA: TGTGCCAGCAGCACCTTCTTGGCCGGGGAGCTGTTTTTT
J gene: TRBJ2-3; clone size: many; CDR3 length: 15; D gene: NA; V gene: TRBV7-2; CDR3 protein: CASSSPRGWTDTQYF; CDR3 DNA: TGTGCCAGCAGCTCCCCCAGGGGATGGACAGATACGCAGTATTTT
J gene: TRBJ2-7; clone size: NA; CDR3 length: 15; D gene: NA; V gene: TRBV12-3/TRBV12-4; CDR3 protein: CASSWGSQASYEQYF; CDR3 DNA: TGTGCCAGCAGTTGGGGCAGTCAGGCCTCCTACGAGCAGTACTTC
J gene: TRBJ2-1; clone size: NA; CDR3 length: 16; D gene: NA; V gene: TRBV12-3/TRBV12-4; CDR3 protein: CASSPDGRTSYNEQFF; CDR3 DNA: TGTGCCAGCAGCCCCGATGGCCGAACCTCCTACAATGAGCAGTTCTTC
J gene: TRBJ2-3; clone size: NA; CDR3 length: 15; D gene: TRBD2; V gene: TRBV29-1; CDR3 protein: CSVATSGSETDTQYF; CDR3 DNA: TGCAGCGTTGCGACTAGCGGGAGTGAAACAGATACGCAGTATTTT
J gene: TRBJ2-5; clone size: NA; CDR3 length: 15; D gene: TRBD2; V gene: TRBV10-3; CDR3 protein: CAISVLAGGGETQYF; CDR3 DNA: TGTGCCATCAGTGTGCTGGCGGGAGGTGGGGAGACCCAGTACTTC
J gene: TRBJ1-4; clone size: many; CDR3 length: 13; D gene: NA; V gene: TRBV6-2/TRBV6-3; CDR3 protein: CASFGGFGEKLFF; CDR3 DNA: TGTGCCAGCTTCGGAGGGTTTGGTGAAAAACTGTTTTTT
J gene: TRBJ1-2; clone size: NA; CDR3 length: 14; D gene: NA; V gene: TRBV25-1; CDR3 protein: CASSSPGLDYGYTF; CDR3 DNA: TGTGCCAGCAGTTCGCCAGGGCTTGACTATGGCTACACCTTC
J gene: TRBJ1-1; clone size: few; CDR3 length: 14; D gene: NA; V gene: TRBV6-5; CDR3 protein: CASCTLGGNTEAFF; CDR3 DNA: TGTGCCAGCTGTACCTTGGGGGGGAACACTGAAGCTTTCTTT
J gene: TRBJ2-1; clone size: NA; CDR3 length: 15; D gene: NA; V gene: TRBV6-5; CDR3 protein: CASSTSRDLYNEQFF; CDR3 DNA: TGTGCCAGCAGCACCTCCCGGGATCTTTACAATGAGCAGTTCTTC
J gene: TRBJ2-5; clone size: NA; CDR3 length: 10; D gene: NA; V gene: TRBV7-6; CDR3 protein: CATTQETQYF; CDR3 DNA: TGTGCCACAACCCAAGAGACCCAGTACTTC
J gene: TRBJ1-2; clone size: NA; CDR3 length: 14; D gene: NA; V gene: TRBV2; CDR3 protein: CASSVQGPNYGYTF; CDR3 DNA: TGTGCCAGCAGCGTACAGGGCCCTAACTATGGCTACACCTTC
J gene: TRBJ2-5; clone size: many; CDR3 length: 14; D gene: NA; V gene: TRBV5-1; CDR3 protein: CASSLGQMQETQYF; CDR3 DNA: TGCGCCAGCAGCTTGGGACAGATGCAAGAGACCCAGTACTTC
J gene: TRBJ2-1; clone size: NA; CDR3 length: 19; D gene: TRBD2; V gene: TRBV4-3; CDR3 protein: CASSPQSGVYTSSYNEQFF; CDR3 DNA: TGCGCCAGCAGCCCCCAGAGCGGGGTATACACTAGCTCCTACAATGAGCAGTTCTTC
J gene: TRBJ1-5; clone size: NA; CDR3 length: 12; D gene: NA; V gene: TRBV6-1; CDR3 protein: CASSGQNQPQHF; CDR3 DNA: TGTGCCAGCAGCGGACAGAATCAGCCCCAGCATTTT
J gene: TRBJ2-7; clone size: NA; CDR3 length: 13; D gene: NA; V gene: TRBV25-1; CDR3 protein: CASRDGLWGEQYF; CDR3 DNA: TGTGCCAGCAGGGATGGGCTGTGGGGTGAGCAGTACTTC
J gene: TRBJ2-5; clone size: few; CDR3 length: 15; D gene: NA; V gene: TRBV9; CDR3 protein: CASSVERGLGETQYF; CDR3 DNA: TGTGCCAGCAGCGTAGAACGGGGGTTGGGGGAGACCCAGTACTTC
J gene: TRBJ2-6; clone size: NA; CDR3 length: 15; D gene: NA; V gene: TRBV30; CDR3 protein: CAWSGDLSGANVLTF; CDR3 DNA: TGTGCCTGGAGTGGGGACCTCTCTGGGGCCAACGTCCTGACTTTC
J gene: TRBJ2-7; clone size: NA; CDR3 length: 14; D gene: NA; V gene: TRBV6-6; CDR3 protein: CASIQGSPHNEQYF; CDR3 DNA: TGTGCCAGCATCCAGGGATCTCCCCACAATGAGCAGTACTTC
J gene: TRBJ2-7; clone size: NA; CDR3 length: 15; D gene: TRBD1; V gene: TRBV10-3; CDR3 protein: CAVSETKTTGAEQYF; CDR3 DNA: TGTGCCGTCAGTGAGACCAAAACAACAGGGGCCGAGCAGTACTTC
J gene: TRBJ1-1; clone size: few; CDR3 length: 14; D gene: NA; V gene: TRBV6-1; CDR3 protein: CASGMGAGNTEAFF; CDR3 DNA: TGTGCCAGCGGGATGGGGGCAGGAAACACTGAAGCTTTCTTT
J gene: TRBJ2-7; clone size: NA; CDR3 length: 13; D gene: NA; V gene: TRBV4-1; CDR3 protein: CASSQHGQDEQYF; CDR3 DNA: TGCGCCAGCAGCCAGCACGGTCAGGACGAGCAGTACTTC
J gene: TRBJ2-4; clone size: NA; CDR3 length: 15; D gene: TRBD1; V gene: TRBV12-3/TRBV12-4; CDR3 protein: CASSPGGRDKNIQYF; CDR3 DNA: TGTGCCAGCTCGCCAGGGGGCCGGGACAAAAACATTCAGTACTTC
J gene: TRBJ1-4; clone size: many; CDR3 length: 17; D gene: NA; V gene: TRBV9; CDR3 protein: CASSSRTDPATNEKLFF; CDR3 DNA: TGTGCCAGCAGCTCTAGGACAGACCCTGCAACTAATGAAAAACTGTTTTTT
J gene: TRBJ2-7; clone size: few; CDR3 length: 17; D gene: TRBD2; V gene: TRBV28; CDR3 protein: CASSWGNSGAWPYEQYF; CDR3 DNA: TGTGCCAGCAGTTGGGGGAACAGCGGGGCATGGCCCTACGAGCAGTACTTC
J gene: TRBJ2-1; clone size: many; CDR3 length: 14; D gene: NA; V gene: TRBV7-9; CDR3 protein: CASTVGQPYNEQFF; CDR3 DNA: TGTGCCAGCACGGTCGGGCAGCCATACAATGAGCAGTTCTTC
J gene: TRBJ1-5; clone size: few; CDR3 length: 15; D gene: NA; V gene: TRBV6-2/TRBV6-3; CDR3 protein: CASRSDKGMRQPQHF; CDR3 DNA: TGTGCCAGCAGATCCGACAAGGGGATGAGGCAGCCCCAGCATTTT
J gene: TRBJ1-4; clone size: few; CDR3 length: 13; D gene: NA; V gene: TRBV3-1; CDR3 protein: CASSPGEREKLFF; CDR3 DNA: TGTGCCAGCAGCCCGGGGGAGAGGGAAAAACTGTTTTTT
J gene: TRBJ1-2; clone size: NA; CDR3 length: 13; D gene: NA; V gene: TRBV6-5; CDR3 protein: CASSVGGAGGYTF; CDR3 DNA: TGTGCCAGCAGTGTGGGAGGGGCGGGTGGCTACACCTTC
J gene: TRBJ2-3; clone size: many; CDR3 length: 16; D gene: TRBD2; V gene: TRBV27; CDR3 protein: CASSWGAGGAADTQYF; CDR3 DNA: TGTGCCAGCAGTTGGGGGGCGGGGGGGGCCGCAGATACGCAGTATTTT
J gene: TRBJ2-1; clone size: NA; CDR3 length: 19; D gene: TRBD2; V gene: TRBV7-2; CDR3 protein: CASSFPGLAGVRFYNEQFF; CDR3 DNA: TGTGCCAGCAGCTTCCCGGGACTAGCGGGGGTCAGGTTCTACAATGAGCAGTTCTTC
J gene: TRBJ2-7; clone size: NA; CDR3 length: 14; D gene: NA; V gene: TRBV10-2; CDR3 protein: CASSGRATTYEQYF; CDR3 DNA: TGCGCCAGCAGTGGACGAGCGACTACCTACGAGCAGTACTTC
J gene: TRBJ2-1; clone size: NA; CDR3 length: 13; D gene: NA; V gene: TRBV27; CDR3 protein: CASSLRTVGEQFF; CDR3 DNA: TGTGCCAGCAGTCTCCGGACGGTAGGGGAGCAGTTCTTC
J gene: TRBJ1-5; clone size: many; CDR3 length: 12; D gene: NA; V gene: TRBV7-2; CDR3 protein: CASSPSGQPQHF; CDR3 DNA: TGTGCCAGCAGCCCCTCAGGGCAGCCCCAGCATTTT
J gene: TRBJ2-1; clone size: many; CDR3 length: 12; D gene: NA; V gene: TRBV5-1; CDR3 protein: CASSLSHNEQFF; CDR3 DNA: TGCGCCAGCAGCCTTTCTCACAATGAGCAGTTCTTC